This T cell receptor (beta chain) was observed in a study of cytomegalovirus exposure and HLA in healthy donors. Both 60 Vbeta primers and 13 Jbeta primers went into the PCR. As processed by the authors: In a later analysis, some 80 million unique TCR beta chains included roughly 11 million shared by two or more donors. TCRdb keeps only in-frame clones here, not all; method: immunoSEQ multiplex PCR. For V, J and clone size, that table is used; D and trimming come from the DNA. The sample records some 110,000 clones, just over 75% being singletons. Whole-study findings and limits: The authors assumed roughly uniform sequencing depth across donors for presence/absence analyses.

The germline CDR1 and CDR2 sequences are SGDLS and YYNGEE. The CDR3 sequence is 18 residues long. Losses at the gene ends were 4 bases for V and 4 bases for J; bases not matched to a gene: 17. Whereas donors were nominally healthy upon sampling, unrecorded immune exposures were probable. The table lists this clone with a count of one. Its antigen is undetermined. The TCR was taken from a man in his forties in good health and CMV-seropositive. Sequenced input: PBMCs. This chain uses TRBV9 with TRBJ2-1; 7 positions match TRBD1. The CDR3 is CASSFSDRALPWYNEQFF. The CDR3 DNA sequence: TGTGCCAGCAGCTTCTCTGACAGGGCTCTCCCTTGGTACAATGAGCAGTTCTTC.